Detailed here is one T cell receptor beta chain. This sample was taken from a study of blood T cell repertoires in COVID-19. Clones were sequenced by immunoSEQ multiplex PCR, and TCRdb holds only the in-frame ones, with some missing. The data hold approximately 230,000 clones, with approximately 82% observed a single time. Germline assignment: CDR1 SEHNR and CDR2 FQNEAQ (reference sequence). CDR3 length: 15 amino acids. V lost 3 bases, J lost 3 bases, and 12 bases lay in between. This rearrangement joins TRBV7-9 to TRBJ2-1; no definite D call. This clonotype was obtained from a man between 40 and 49 years old who had recovered from COVID-19. The specimen was PBMCs or T cells enriched from blood (not recorded which). The CDR3 DNA sequence: TGTGCCAGCAGCTTTAGTGGTGATGACTACAATGAGCAGTTCTTC. Its translation is CASSFSGDDYNEQFF.